The 15 T cell receptor beta chains below come from one sample, sequenced in a study of blood T cell repertoires in COVID-19. Profiling relied on immunoSEQ multiplex PCR, and the TCRdb table lists in-frame clones only, not all of them. The sample lists around 700,000 clones; around 89% were seen once. The sequenced sample was peripheral blood. The receptors were sampled from a woman aged 18-29 years with acute or convalescent COVID-19.

The CDR3 nucleotides are TGTGCCAGCAGCAGGTCTAGCACAGATACGCAGTATTTT. This translates into CASSRSSTDTQYF. The rearrangement joins TRBV27 to TRBJ2-3; D is ambiguous. Trimming shortened V by 6 bases and J by 0 bases, and 7 bases separated the two germline ends. Germline V gene sequence: CDR1 MNHEY, CDR2 SMNVEV (reference sequence). The CDR3 totals 13 residues.

V is TRBV6-5 and J is TRBJ1-1, with unresolved D. V was clipped by 10 bases and J by 0 bases, with 12 bases between them. CDR3 length equals 13 residues. Germline CDR1 MNHEY, CDR2 SVGAGI. The CDR3 here is CATHPVMNTEAFF. The CDR3 DNA reads as TGTGCCACTCACCCGGTCATGAACACTGAAGCTTTCTTT.

This chain uses TRBV7-9 with TRBJ1-3; unclear D gene. Trimming took off 4 bases at V and 7 bases at J, with 14 bases between the two ends. The CDR3 totals 14 residues. The V gene's germline CDR1 is SEHNR and CDR2 FQNEAQ (reference sequence). This CDR3 reads CASSSPKFSNTIYF. In DNA form, the CDR3 reads TGTGCCAGCAGCTCCCCCAAATTTTCCAACACCATATATTTT.

The chain has TRBV5-1 and TRBJ1-2; 8 nucleotides align to TRBD1. Germline V gene sequence: CDR1 SGHRS, CDR2 YFSETQ. The CDR3 consists of 15 residues. Germline trimming cut 0 bases from V and 2 bases from J; bases unmatched to any gene: 3. The CDR3 DNA follows: TGCGCCAGCAGCTTGGCCTCAGGGGGCAACTATGGCTACACCTTC. Amino acid sequence: CASSLASGGNYGYTF.

The V call is TRBV2, the J call TRBJ2-7; 8 nucleotides line up with TRBD1. Germline CDR1 reads SNHLY; CDR2 reads FYNNEI. The V segment lost 6 bases and the J segment 5 bases; nucleotides outside the gene matches: 12. CDR3 size: 15 residues. This CDR3 reads CASRDTGTGAHEQYF. The CDR3 nucleotides read TGTGCCAGCAGGGACACCGGGACAGGTGCCCACGAGCAGTACTTC.

CDR3 nucleotides: TGTGCCAGCAGTTTTGGCAGGGTCTATGGCTACACCTTC. Translated: CASSFGRVYGYTF. J is TRBJ1-2 and V is TRBV12-3 or TRBV12-4; tentatively, D is TRBD1 (5 bases). V was clipped by 3 bases and J by 4 bases, with 9 bases between them. There are 13 residues in the CDR3.

V and J are TRBV6-2 or TRBV6-3 and TRBJ1-5, with 9 bases lining up with TRBD1. The ends lost 5 bases at V and 5 bases at J; junction bases unmatched: 16. Germline V gene sequence: CDR1 MNHEY, CDR2 SVGEGT. This CDR3 has 18 amino acids. The CDR3 nucleotides read TGTGCCAGCAGTGAGGACAGGGGAAGTCCTCGCGACTATCAGCCCCAGCATTTT. This translates into CASSEDRGSPRDYQPQHF.

The V gene is TRBV4-1, the J gene TRBJ1-2, with D unclear. V was clipped by 1 base and J by 8 bases, with 11 bases between them. The CDR3 sequence is 13 residues long. Germline assignment: CDR1 MGHRA and CDR2 YSYEKL. The CDR3, as DNA: TGCGCCAGCAGCCAAGGACAAACGGGGGGCTACACCTTC. It encodes CASSQGQTGGYTF.

The chain joins TRBV11-2 to TRBJ2-5; 8 bases line up with TRBD2. From germline, CDR1 is SGHAT and CDR2 FQNNGV. The V gene end was trimmed by 1 base and the J gene end by 4 bases; junction bases not matched to a gene: 8. CDR3 length: 16 residues. The CDR3: CASSLVRGGPAETQYF. In nucleotides, the CDR3 is TGTGCCAGCAGCTTAGTCCGCGGGGGGCCCGCAGAGACCCAGTACTTC.

This chain connects TRBV24-1 to TRBJ2-3; the match to TRBD1 covers 9 bases. This CDR3 spans 16 amino acids. Germline CDR1 reads KGHDR; CDR2 reads SFDVKD. Trimming cost V 1 base and J 5 bases; bases outside gene matches: 6. CDR3 loop: CATSDFTGGGKDTQYF. The CDR3 region has the DNA TGTGCCACCAGTGATTTCACAGGGGGCGGGAAAGATACGCAGTATTTT.

The CDR3 DNA follows: TGTGCCAGCAGCTTAGGGGCCAGGGGCAATCAGCCCCAGCATTTT. Its translation: CASSLGARGNQPQHF. V gene TRBV7-9 combines with J gene TRBJ1-5, with a possible D match to TRBD1 (5 bases). The CDR3 spans 15 residues. Germline V gives CDR1 SEHNR, CDR2 FQNEAQ (reference sequence). V was cut by 1 base and J by 2 bases, with 9 bases left in between.

This chain uses TRBV2 with TRBJ2-7; tentatively, D is TRBD2 (6 bases). This CDR3 comprises 14 residues. CDR1 SNHLY and CDR2 FYNNEI come from the germline V gene. The ends were cut back, 8 bases at V and 6 bases at J, with 20 bases in the middle. The CDR3 DNA reads as TGTGCCAGCGGGGGTGTAGGAGGGAAAGGCGAGCAGTACTTC. Translating gives CASGGVGGKGEQYF.

The V and J genes are TRBV6-5 and TRBJ1-4; D possibly corresponds to TRBD1 (6 bases). The CDR3 runs to 14 residues. Germline CDR1 MNHEY, CDR2 SVGAGI. The germline V and J ends were trimmed by 3 bases and 5 bases, with 10 bases remaining between them. The DNA for the CDR3 is TGTGCCAGCAGTTATAACAGGGACAATGAAAAACTGTTTTTT. The encoded protein is CASSYNRDNEKLFF.

The V gene is TRBV11-2, the J gene TRBJ2-5; tentative D call: TRBD2 (5 bases). CDR1 is SGHAT and CDR2 is FQNNGV in the germline V gene. The CDR3 contains 12 residues. Trimming removed 8 bases from V and 3 bases from J, with 10 bases in between. The CDR3 nucleotides read TGTGCCAGCGGGGTGCGGGAAGAGACCCAGTACTTC. It translates to CASGVREETQYF. Full variable domain (missing parts from reference TRBV11-2 and TRBJ2-5): EAGVAQSPRYKIIEKRQSVAFWCNPISGHATLYWYQQILGQGPKLLIQFQNNGVVDDSQLPKDRFSAERLKGVDSTLKIQPAKLEDSAVYLCASGVREETQYFGPGTRLLVL.

This chain's CDR3 is CASSYHSNQPQHF. DNA for the CDR3: TGTGCCAGCAGTTATCATAGCAATCAGCCCCAGCATTTT. The chain employs TRBV12-3 or TRBV12-4 and TRBJ1-5; D is unresolved. The CDR3 consists of 13 residues. Trimming cost V 4 bases and J 0 bases, with 4 bases left between them.